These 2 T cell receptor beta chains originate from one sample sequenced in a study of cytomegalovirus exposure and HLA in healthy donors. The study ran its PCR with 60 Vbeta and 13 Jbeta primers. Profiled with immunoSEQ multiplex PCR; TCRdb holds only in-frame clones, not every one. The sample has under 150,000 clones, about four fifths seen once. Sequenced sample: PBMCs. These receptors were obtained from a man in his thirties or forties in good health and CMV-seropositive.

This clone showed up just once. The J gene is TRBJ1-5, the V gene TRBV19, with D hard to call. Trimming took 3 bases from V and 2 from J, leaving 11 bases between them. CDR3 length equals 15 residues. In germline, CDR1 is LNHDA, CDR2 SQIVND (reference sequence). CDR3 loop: CASSIILRGNQPQHF. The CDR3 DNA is TGTGCCAGTAGTATTATCCTTCGGGGCAATCAGCCCCAGCATTTT.

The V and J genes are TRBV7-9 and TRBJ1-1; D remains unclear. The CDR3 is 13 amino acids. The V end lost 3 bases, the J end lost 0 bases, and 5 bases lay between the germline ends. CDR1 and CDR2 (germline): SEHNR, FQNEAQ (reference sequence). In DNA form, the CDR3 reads TGTGCCAGCAGCTTGATAGTGAACACTGAAGCTTTCTTT. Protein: CASSLIVNTEAFF.